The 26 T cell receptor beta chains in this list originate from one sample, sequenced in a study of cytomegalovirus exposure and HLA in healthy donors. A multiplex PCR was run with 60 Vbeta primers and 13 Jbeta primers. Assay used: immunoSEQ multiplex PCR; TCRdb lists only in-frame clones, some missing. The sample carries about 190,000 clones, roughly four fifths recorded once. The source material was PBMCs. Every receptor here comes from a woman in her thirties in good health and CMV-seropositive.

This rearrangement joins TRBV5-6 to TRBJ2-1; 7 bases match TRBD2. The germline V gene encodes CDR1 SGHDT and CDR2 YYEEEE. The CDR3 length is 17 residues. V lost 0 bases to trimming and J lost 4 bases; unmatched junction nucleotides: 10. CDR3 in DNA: TGTGCCAGCAGCTTGGCCCAAGGAACTAGCGCTTACAATGAGCAGTTCTTC. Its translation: CASSLAQGTSAYNEQFF.

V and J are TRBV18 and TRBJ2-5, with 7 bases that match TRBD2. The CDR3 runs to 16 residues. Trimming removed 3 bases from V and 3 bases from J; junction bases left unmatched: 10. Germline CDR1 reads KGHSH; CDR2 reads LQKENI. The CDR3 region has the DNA TGTGCCAGCTCACCTCTTGGGGGAGGGCCAGAAGAGACCCAGTACTTC. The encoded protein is CASSPLGGGPEETQYF. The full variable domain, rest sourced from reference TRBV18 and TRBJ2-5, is NAGVMQNPRHLVRRRGQEARLRCSPMKGHSHVYWYRQLPEEGLKFMVYLQKENIIDESGMPKERFSAEFPKEGPSILRIQQVVRGDSAAYFCASSPLGGGPEETQYFGPGTRLLVL.

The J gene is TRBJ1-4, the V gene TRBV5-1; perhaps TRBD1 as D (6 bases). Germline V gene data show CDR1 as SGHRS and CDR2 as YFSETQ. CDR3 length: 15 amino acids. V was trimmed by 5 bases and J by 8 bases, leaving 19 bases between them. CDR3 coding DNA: TGCGCCAGCAGGCCTACGAACAGGGCCGGGGAAAAACTGTTTTTT. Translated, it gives CASRPTNRAGEKLFF.

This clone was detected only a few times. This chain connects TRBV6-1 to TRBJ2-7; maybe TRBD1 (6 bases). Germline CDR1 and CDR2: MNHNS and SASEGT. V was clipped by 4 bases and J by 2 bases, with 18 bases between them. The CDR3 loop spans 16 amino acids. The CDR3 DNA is TGTGCCAGCAGTGCGGTCCCGGGACATGGGACCTACGAGCAGTACTTC. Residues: CASSAVPGHGTYEQYF.

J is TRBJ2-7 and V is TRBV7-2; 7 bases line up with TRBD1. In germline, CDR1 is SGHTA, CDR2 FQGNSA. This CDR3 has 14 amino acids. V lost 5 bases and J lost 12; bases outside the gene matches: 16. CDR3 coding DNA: TGTGCCAGCAGCCCGACAGGGCTGGGCGCCCTTGGGTACTTC. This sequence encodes CASSPTGLGALGYF. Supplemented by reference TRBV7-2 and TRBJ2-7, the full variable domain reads GAGVSQSPSNKVTEKGKDVELRCDPISGHTALYWYRQSLGQGLEFLIYFQGNSAPDKSGLPSDRFSAERTGGSVSTLTIQRTQQEDSAVYLCASSPTGLGALGYFGPGTRLTVT.

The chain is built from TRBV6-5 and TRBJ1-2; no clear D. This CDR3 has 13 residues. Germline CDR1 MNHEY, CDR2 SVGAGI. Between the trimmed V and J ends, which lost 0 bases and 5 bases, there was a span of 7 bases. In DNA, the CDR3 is TGTGCCAGCAGTTACTCAAAACAGTATGGCTACACCTTC. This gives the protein CASSYSKQYGYTF.

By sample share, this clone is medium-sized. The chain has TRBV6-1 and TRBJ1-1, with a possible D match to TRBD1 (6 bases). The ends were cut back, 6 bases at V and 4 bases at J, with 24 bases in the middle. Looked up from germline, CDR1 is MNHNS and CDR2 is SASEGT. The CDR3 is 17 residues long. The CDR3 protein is CASREPWSGDEGTEAFF. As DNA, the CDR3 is TGTGCCAGCAGGGAACCTTGGTCAGGGGATGAGGGCACTGAAGCTTTCTTT.

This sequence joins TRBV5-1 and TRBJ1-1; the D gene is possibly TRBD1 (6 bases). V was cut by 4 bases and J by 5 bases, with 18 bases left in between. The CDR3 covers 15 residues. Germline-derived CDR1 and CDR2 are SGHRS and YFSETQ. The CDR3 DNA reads TGCGCCAGCAGCCGCGGAGACAGGTGGGGGACTGAAGCTTTCTTT. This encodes CASSRGDRWGTEAFF.

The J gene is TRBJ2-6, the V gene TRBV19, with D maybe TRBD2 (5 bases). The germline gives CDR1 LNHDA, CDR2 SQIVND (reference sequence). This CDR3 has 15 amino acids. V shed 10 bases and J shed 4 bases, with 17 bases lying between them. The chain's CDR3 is CATGVSGIGANVLTF. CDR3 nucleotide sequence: TGTGCCACTGGGGTCTCCGGGATCGGGGCCAACGTCCTGACTTTC.

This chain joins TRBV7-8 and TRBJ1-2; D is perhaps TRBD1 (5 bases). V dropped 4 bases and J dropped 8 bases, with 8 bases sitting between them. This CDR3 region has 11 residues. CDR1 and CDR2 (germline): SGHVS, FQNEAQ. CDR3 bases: TGTGCCAGCAGCTCAGGGTACGGCTACACCTTC. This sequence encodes CASSSGYGYTF. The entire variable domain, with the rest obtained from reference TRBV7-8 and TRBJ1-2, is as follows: GAGVSQSPRYKVAKRGQDVALRCDPISGHVSLFWYQQALGQGPEFLTYFQNEAQLDKSGLPSDRFFAERPEGSVSTLKIQRTQQEDSAVYLCASSSGYGYTFGSGTRLTVV.

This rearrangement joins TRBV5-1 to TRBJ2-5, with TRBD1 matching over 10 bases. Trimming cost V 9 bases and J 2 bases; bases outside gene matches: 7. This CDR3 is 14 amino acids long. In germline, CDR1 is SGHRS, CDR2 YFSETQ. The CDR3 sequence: CATRTGGQQETQYF. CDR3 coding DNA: TGCGCCACCCGGACAGGGGGGCAGCAAGAGACCCAGTACTTC. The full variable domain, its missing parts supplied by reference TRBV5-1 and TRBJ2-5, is KAGVTQTPRYLIKTRGQQVTLSCSPISGHRSVSWYQQTPGQGLQFLFEYFSETQRNKGNFPGRFSGRQFSNSRSEMNVSTLELGDSALYLCATRTGGQQETQYFGPGTRLLVL.

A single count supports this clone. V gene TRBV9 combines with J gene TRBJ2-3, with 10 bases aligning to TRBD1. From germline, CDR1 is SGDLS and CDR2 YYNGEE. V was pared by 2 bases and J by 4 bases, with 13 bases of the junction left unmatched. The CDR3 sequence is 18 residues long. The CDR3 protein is CASSVPSGTGEVSDTQYF. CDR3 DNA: TGTGCCAGCAGCGTTCCTTCCGGGACAGGGGAGGTGTCAGATACGCAGTATTTT.

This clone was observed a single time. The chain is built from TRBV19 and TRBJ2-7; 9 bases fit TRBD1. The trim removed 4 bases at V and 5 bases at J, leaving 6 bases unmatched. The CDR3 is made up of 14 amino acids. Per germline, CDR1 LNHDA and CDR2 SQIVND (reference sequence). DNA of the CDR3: TGTGCCAGTAGTAATATCGGGACAGGGCACGAGCAGTACTTC. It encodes CASSNIGTGHEQYF.

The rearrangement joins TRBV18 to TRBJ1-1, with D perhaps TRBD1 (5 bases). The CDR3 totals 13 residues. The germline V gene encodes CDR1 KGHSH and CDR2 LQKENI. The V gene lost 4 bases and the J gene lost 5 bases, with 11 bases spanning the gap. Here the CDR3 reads CASSRGLETEAFF. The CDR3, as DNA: TGTGCCAGCTCACGGGGACTAGAGACTGAAGCTTTCTTT. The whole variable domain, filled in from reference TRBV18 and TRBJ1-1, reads NAGVMQNPRHLVRRRGQEARLRCSPMKGHSHVYWYRQLPEEGLKFMVYLQKENIIDESGMPKERFSAEFPKEGPSILRIQQVVRGDSAAYFCASSRGLETEAFFGQGTRLTVV.

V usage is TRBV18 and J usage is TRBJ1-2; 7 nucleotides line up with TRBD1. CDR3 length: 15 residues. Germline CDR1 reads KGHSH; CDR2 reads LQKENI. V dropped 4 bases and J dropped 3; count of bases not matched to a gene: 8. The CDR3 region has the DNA TGTGCCAGCTCACAAAGCCGGGACAGCGACTATGGCTACACCTTC. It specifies CASSQSRDSDYGYTF.

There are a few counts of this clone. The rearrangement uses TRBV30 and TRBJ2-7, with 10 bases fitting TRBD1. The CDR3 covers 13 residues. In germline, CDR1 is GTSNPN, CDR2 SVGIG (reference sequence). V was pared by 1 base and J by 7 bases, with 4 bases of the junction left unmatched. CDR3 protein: CAWSGTGGGEQYF. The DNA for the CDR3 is TGTGCCTGGAGTGGGACAGGGGGGGGTGAGCAGTACTTC.

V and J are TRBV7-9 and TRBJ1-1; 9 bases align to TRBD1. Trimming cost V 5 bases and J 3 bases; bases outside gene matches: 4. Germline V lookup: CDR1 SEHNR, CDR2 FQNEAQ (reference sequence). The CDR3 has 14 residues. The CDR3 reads CASSRDRAYTEAFF. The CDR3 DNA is TGTGCCAGCAGCCGGGACAGGGCCTACACTGAAGCTTTCTTT.

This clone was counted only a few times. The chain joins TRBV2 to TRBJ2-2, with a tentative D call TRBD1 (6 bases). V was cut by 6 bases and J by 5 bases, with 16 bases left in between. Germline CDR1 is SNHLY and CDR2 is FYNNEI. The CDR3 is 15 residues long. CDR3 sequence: CASRERTDSTGELFF. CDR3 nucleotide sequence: TGTGCCAGCAGGGAAAGGACAGACTCTACCGGGGAGCTGTTTTTT. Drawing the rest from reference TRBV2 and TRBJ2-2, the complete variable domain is EPEVTQTPSHQVTQMGQEVILRCVPISNHLYFYWYRQILGQKVEFLVSFYNNEISEKSEIFDDQFSVERPDGSNFTLKIRSTKLEDSAMYFCASRERTDSTGELFFGEGSRLTVL.

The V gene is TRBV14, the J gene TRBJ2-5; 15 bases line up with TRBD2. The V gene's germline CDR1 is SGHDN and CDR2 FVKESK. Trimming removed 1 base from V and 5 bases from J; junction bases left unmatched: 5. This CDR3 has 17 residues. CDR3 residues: CASSQGGLAGGRETQYF. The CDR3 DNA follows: TGTGCCAGCAGCCAAGGAGGACTAGCGGGAGGGCGCGAGACCCAGTACTTC.

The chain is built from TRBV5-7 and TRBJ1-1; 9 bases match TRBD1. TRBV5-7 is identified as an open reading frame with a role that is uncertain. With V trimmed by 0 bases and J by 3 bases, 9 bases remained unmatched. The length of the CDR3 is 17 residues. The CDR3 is CASSLGTGAFRYTEAFF. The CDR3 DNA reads TGTGCCAGCAGCTTGGGGACAGGGGCTTTCCGGTACACTGAAGCTTTCTTT.

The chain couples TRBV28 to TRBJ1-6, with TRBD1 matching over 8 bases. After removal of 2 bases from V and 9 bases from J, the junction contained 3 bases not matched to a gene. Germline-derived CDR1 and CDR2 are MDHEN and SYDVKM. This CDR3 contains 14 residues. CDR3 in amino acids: CASSLTDRVSPLHF. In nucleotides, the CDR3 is TGTGCCAGCAGTTTAACGGACAGGGTTTCACCCCTCCACTTT.

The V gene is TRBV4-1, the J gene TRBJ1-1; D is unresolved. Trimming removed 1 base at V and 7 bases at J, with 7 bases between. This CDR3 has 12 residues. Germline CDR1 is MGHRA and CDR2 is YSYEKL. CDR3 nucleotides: TGCGCCAGCAGCCAAGGGGAGGTTGAAGCTTTCTTT. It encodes CASSQGEVEAFF.

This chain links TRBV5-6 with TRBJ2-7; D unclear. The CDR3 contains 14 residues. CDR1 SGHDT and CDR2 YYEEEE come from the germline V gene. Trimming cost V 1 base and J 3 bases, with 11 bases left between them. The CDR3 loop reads CASSLLYVGYEQYF. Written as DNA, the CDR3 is TGTGCCAGCAGCTTGCTGTACGTCGGCTACGAGCAGTACTTC.

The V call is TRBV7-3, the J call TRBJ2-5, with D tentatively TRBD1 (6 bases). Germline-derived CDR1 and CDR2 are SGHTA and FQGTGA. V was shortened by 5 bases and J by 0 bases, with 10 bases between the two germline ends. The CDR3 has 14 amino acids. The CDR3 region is CASSPRDNQETQYF. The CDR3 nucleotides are TGTGCCAGCAGCCCTCGGGACAACCAAGAGACCCAGTACTTC.

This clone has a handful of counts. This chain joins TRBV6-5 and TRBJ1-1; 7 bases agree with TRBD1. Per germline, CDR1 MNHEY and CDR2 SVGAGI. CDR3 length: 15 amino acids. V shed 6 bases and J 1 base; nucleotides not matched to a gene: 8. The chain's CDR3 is CASRKSQGGNTEAFF. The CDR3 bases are TGTGCCAGCAGAAAGTCCCAGGGGGGGAACACTGAAGCTTTCTTT.

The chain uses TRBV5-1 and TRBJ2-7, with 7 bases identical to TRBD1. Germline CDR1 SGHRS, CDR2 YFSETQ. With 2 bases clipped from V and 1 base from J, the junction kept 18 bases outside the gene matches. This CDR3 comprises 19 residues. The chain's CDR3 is CASSFIGQAQAGISYEQYF. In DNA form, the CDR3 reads TGCGCCAGCAGCTTTATAGGACAGGCCCAGGCGGGTATTTCCTACGAGCAGTACTTC.